The clone carrying this TCR beta chain was recorded only once. What it binds is unknown. This specimen comes from a study of T cell responses to AZD1222 COVID-19 vaccine. General study points: Donors, mostly white British, included more females; clonal diversity was possibly underestimated.

Generated by immunoSEQ multiplex PCR, the TCRdb table keeps only in-frame clones and is missing some. The sample consists of some 170,000 clones, approximately 92% of them appearing once. Germline V gene data show CDR1 as MNHEY and CDR2 as SVGEGT. With 6 bases clipped from V and 0 bases from J, the junction kept 16 bases outside the gene matches. This CDR3 region has 19 residues. This rearrangement joins TRBV6-2 or TRBV6-3 to TRBJ2-3; TRBD2 matches 9 bases. The sequencing used peripheral blood, collected on day 0 of AZD1222 vaccination. The sequence was obtained from an adult in good health. The CDR3 protein is CASSPQASGTMGSTDTQYF. CDR3 DNA sequence: TGTGCCAGCAGCCCCCAAGCTAGCGGGACGATGGGTAGCACAGATACGCAGTATTTT.